This T cell receptor (beta chain) was obtained from a study of OX40 agonist ivuxolimab in advanced cancers. Study context: The patients' treatment was ivuxolimab, an agonistic anti-OX40 (CD134) antibody. Dose-escalation patients suffered from hepatocellular carcinoma, melanoma, renal cell or head and neck cancer.

Study conclusions and caveats: CD8+ T cells averaged more expanded clones than CD4+.

Germline CDR1 and CDR2: SGHVS and FQNEAQ. V lost 0 bases and J lost 8; bases outside the gene matches: 5. There are 15 residues in the CDR3. Only in-frame clones appear in the TCRdb table, and some are missing; sequencing was by immunoSEQ multiplex PCR. The table includes 40,000 or so clones, 85% to 90% detected once. Individuals having autoimmune disease history or systemic immunosuppression were not enrolled. Concerning this clone: No antigen is known for it.

This chain connects TRBV7-8 to TRBJ1-4; 8 nucleotides align to TRBD1. Sequencing used CD4+ or CD8+ T cells sorted from blood, obtained in a trial of the OX40 agonist ivuxolimab. The clonotype originates from an adult with an advanced solid tumor such as melanoma, head and neck, liver or kidney cancer. DNA for the CDR3: TGTGCCAGCAGCTTAGCACAGCCAGGGGGCGAAAAACTGTTTTTT. Translating it yields CASSLAQPGGEKLFF.